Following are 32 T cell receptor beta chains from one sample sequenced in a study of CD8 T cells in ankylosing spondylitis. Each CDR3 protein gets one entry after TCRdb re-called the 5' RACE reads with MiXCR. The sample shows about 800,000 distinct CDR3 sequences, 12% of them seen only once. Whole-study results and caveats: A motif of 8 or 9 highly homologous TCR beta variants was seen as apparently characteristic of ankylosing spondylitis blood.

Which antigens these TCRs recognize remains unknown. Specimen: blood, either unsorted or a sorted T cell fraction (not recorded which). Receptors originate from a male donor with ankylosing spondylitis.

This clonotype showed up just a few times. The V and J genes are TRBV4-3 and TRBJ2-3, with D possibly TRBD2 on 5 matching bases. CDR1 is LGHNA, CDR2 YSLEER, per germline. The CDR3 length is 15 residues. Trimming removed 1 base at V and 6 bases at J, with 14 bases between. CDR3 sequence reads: CASSQAVLPGDTQYF. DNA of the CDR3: TGCGCCAGCAGCCAAGCGGTCCTCCCGGGGGATACGCAGTATTTT.

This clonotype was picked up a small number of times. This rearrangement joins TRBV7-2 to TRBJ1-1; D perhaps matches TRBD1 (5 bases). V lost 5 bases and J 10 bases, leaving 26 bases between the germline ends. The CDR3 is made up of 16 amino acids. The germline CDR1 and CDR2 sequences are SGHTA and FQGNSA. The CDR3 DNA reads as TGTGCCAGCAGCCTTAGGGCCTTAGCGCAGGGCGACGTAGCTTTCTTT. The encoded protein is CASSLRALAQGDVAFF.

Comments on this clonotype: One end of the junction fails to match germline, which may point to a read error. DNA of the CDR3: TGTGCCAGCAGACAAGGGAGCTATAACTATGGCTACACCTTC. Translating gives CASRQGSYNYGYTF. V gene TRBV4-2 combines with J gene TRBJ1-2; no reliable D call. The CDR3 has 14 residues. In germline, CDR1 is LGHNA, CDR2 YNFKEQ.

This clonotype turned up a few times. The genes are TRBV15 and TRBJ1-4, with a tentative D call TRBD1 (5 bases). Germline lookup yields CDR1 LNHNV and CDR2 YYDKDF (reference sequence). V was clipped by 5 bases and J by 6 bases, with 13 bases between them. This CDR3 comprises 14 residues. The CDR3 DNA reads TGTGCCACCAGCTCGACCCCCAGGGATGAAAAACTGTTTTTT. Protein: CATSSTPRDEKLFF.

Here the CDR3 reads CASSRPGTDRYTF. The CDR3 nucleotides are TGTGCCAGCAGTCGCCCCGGGACAGATCGCTACACCTTC. This chain connects TRBV6-6 to TRBJ1-2, with 7 bases that match TRBD1. Germline V gene lookup returns CDR1 MNHNY and CDR2 SVGAGI (reference sequence). The CDR3 totals 13 residues. Unmatched junction bases numbered 9, after V lost 5 bases and J lost 9 bases.

The CDR3 reads CSVLGEGSQNTEAFF. DNA for the CDR3: TGCAGCGTTTTAGGGGAGGGGTCCCAGAACACTGAAGCTTTCTTT. The J gene is TRBJ1-1, the V gene TRBV29-1, with D possibly being TRBD1 (5 bases). The CDR3 runs to 15 residues. V gave up 5 bases and J gave up 1 base, with 17 bases separating them. Germline lookup yields CDR1 SQVTM and CDR2 ANQGSEA.

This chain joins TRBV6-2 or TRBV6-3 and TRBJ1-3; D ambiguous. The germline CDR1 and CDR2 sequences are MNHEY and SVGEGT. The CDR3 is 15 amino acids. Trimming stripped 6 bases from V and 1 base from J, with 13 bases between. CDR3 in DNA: TGTGCCAGCAGATCTTACAGAGATTCTGGAAACACCATATATTTT. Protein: CASRSYRDSGNTIYF.

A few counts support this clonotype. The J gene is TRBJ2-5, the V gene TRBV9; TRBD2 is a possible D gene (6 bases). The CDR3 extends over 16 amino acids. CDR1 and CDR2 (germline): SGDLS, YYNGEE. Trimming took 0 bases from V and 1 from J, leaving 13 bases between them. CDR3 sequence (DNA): TGTGCCAGCAGCGTAGGAATTTGGGGGGTCCAAGAGACCCAGTACTTC. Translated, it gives CASSVGIWGVQETQYF.

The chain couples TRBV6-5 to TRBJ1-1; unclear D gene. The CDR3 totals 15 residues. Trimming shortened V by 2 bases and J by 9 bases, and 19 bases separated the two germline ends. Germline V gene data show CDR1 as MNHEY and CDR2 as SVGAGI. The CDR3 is CASSYPPRVTMKAFF. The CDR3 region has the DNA TGTGCCAGCAGTTACCCCCCGCGAGTTACAATGAAAGCTTTCTTT.

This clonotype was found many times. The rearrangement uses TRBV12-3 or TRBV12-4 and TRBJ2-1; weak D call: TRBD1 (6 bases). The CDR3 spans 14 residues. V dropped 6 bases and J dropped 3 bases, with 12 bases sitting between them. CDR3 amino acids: CASRPQQGYNEQFF. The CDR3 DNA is TGTGCCAGCAGACCCCAACAGGGCTACAATGAGCAGTTCTTC.

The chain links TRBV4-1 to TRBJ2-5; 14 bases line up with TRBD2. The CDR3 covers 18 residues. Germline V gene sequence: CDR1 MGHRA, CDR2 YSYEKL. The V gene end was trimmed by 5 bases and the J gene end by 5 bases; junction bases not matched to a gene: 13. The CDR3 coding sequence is TGCGCCAGCAGCGCTTCCCCCCCGACTAGCGGGAGGGATGAGACCCAGTACTTC. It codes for CASSASPPTSGRDETQYF.

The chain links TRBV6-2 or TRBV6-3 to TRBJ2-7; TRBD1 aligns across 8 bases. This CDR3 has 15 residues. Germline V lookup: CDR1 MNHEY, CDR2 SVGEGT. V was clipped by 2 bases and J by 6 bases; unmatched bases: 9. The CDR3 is CASSYQGQEYGEQYF. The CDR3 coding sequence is TGTGCCAGCAGTTACCAGGGACAGGAGTACGGCGAGCAGTACTTC.

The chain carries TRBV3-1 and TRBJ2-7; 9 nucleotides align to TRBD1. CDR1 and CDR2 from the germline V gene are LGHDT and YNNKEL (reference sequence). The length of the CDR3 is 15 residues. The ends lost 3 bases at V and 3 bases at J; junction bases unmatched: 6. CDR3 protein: CASSHLGQGFYEQYF. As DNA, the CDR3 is TGTGCCAGCAGCCACCTCGGACAGGGGTTCTACGAGCAGTACTTC.

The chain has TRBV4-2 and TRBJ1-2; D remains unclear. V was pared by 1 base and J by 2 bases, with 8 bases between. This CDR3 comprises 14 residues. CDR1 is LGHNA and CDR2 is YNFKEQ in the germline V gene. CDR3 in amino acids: CASSQGDSNYGYTF. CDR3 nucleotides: TGTGCCAGCAGCCAAGGAGACTCCAACTATGGCTACACCTTC.

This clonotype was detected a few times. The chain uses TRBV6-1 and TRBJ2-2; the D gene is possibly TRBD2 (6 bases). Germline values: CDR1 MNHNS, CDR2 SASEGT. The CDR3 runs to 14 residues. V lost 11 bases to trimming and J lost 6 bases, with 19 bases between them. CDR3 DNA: TGTGCCCAGCAGGAGGGTTGGGGGGCCGGGGAGCTGTTTTTT. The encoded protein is CAQQEGWGAGELFF.

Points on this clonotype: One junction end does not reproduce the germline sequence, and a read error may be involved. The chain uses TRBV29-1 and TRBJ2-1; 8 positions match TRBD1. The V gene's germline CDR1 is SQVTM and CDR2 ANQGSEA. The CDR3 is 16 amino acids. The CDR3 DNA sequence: TGCAGCGTCGAAGGGTTAGGACAGGGTTCCTACAATGAGCAGTTCTTC. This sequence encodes CSVEGLGQGSYNEQFF.

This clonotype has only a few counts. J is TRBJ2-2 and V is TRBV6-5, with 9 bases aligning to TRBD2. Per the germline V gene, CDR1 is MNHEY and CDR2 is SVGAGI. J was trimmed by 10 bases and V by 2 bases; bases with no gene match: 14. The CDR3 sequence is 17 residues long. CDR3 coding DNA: TGTGCCAGCAGTTACGAAATAGCGGGAGCCCCCCCAGAGGAGCTGTTTTTT. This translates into CASSYEIAGAPPEELFF.

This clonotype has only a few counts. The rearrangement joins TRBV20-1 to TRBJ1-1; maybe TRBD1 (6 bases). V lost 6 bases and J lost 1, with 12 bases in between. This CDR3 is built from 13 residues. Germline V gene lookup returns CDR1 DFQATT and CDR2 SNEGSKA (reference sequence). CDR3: CSALLDRNTEAFF. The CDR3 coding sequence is TGCAGTGCCTTACTGGACAGGAACACTGAAGCTTTCTTT.

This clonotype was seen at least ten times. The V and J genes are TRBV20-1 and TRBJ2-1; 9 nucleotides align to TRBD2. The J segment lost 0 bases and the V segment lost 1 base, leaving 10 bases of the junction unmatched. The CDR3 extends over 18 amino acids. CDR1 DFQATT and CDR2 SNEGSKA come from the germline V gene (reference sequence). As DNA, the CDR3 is TGCAGTGCTAGAGTCCAAGCGGGAGGCGGTAGCTCCTACAATGAGCAGTTCTTC. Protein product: CSARVQAGGGSSYNEQFF.

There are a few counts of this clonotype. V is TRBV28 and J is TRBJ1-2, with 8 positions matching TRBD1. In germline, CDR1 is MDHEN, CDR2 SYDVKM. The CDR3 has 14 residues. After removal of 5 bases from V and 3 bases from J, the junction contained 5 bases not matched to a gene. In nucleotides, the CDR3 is TGTGCCAGCAGTGCGCCAGGGGGCGACTATGGCTACACCTTC. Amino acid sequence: CASSAPGGDYGYTF.

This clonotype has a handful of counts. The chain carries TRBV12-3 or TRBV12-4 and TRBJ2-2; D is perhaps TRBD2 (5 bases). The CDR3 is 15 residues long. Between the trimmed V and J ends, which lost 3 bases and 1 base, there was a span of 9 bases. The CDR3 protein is CASSFNGGNTGELFF. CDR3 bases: TGTGCCAGCAGTTTTAATGGAGGGAACACCGGGGAGCTGTTTTTT.

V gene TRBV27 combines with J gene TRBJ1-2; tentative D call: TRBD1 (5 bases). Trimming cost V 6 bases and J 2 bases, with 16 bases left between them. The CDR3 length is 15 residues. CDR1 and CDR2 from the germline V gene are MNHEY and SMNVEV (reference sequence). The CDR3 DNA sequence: TGTGCCAGCAGAGGGACGGCAGGGCCCAACTATGGCTACACCTTC. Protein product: CASRGTAGPNYGYTF.

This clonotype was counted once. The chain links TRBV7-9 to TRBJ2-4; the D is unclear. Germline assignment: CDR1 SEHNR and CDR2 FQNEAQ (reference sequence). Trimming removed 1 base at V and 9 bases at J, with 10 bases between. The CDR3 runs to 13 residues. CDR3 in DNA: TGTGCCAGCAGCTTAGAAGTTGCCGGCATTCAGTACTTC. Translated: CASSLEVAGIQYF.

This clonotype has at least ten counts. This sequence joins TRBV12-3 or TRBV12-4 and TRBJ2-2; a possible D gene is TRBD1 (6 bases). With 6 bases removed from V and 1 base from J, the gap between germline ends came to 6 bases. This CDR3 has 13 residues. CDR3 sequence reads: CASRGQNTGELFF. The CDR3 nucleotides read TGTGCCAGCAGGGGACAGAACACCGGGGAGCTGTTTTTT.

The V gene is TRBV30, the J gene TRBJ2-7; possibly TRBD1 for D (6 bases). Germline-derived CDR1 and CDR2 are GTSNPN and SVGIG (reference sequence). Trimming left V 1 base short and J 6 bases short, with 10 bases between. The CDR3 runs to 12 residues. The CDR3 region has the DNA TGTGCCTGGAGTGCCTACAGGGTCGAGCAGTACTTC. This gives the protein CAWSAYRVEQYF. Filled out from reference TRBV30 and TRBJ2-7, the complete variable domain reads SQTIHQWPATLVQPVGSPLSLECTVEGTSNPNLYWYRQAAGRGLQLLFYSVGIGQISSEVPQNLSASRPQDRQFILSSKKLLLSDSGFYLCAWSAYRVEQYFGPGTRLTVT.

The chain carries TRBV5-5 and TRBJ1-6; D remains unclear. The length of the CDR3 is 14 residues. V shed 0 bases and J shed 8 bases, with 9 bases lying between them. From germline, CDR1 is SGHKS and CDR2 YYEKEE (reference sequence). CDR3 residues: CASSLVPADSPLHF. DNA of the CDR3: TGTGCCAGCAGCTTGGTGCCGGCCGATTCACCCCTCCACTTT.

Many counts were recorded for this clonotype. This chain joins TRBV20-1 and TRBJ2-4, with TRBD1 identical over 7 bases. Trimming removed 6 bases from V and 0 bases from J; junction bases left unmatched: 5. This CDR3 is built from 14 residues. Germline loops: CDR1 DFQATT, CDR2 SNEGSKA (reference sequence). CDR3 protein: CSARDSLAKNIQYF. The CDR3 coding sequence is TGCAGTGCCCGGGACAGCCTAGCCAAAAACATTCAGTACTTC.

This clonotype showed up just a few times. The CDR3 spells CASSSSGQPQHF. The CDR3 coding sequence is TGTGCCAGCAGCTCTAGTGGCCAGCCCCAGCATTTT. The V call is TRBV11-2, the J call TRBJ1-5; D call uncertain. This CDR3 is built from 12 residues. V lost 4 bases and J lost 7, with 8 bases in between. Germline V gene sequence: CDR1 SGHAT, CDR2 FQNNGV.

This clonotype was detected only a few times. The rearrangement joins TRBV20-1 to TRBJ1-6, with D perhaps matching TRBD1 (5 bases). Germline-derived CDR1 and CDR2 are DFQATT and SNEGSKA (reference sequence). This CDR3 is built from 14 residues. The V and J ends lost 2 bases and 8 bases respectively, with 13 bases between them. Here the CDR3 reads CSARRGGPDSPLHF. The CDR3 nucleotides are TGCAGTGCTAGAAGGGGTGGGCCGGATTCACCCCTCCACTTT.

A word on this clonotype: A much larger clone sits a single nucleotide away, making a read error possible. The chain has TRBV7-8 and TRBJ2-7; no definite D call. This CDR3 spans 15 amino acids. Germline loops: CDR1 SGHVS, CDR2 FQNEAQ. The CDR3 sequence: CTSSFLGGVSYEQYF. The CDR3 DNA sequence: TGTACCAGCAGCTTCCTAGGTGGCGTCTCCTACGAGCAGTACTTC.

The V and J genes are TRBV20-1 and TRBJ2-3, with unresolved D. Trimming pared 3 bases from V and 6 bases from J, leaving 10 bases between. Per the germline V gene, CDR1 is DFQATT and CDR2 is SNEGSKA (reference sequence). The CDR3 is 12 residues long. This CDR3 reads CSASGTFDTQYF. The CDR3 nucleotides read TGCAGTGCTAGCGGAACCTTTGATACGCAGTATTTT.

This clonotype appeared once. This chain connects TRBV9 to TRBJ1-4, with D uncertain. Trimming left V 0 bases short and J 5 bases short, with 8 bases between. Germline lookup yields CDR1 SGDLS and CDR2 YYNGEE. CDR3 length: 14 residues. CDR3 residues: CASSVGTLNEKLFF. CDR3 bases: TGTGCCAGCAGCGTAGGCACCCTGAATGAAAAACTGTTTTTT.